A selection of T cell receptor beta chains follows, all from one sample in a study of blood T cell repertoires in COVID-19. Measured with immunoSEQ multiplex PCR; TCRdb has only the in-frame clones, and not every one. The sample lists tens of thousands of clones; around 84% were seen once. Sequences were obtained from peripheral blood. The receptors come from a man aged 65 to 85 with acute or convalescent COVID-19. The CDR3 runs from the conserved cysteine through the conserved F or W. A D gene is named only where the DNA matches it firmly. The size field is filled for only some rows; it gives once, few, many or a size class.

clone size,D gene,J gene,V gene,CDR3 DNA,CDR3 protein
-,-,TRBJ1-3,TRBV30,TGTGCCTTTACAGCCTCCTCTGGAAACACCATATATTTT,CAFTASSGNTIYF
-,TRBD1,TRBJ1-2,TRBV2,TGTGCCAGCAGTTCCCGGACAGGGGGCTTTGGCTACACCTTC,CASSSRTGGFGYTF
-,-,TRBJ2-2,TRBV19,TGTGCCAGTAGTTCAGGACAGAACACCGGGGAGCTGTTTTTT,CASSSGQNTGELFF
-,-,TRBJ2-5,TRBV9,TGTGCCAGCAGCGTAGGACAGCAAGAGACCCAGTACTTC,CASSVGQQETQYF
-,-,TRBJ1-6,TRBV28,TGTGCCAGCAGTTTGGGGCGGAGATCACCCCTCCACTTT,CASSLGRRSPLHF
-,-,TRBJ1-4,TRBV4-2,TGTGCCAGCAGCCAATCCCAACGGAGTCCAACTAATGAAAAACTGTTTTTT,CASSQSQRSPTNEKLFF
many,TRBD1,TRBJ1-1,TRBV18,TGTGCCAGCTCACCACGCTTCGAAATGTGGGACAGGGAGGCAAGCACTGAAGCTTTCTTT,CASSPRFEMWDREASTEAFF
-,-,TRBJ1-6,TRBV11-2,TGTGCCAGCAGCTTCGGGGGTAGCGGTTCACCCCTCCACTTT,CASSFGGSGSPLHF
-,-,TRBJ2-7,TRBV7-2,TGTGCCAGCAGCTTAGTGGCCTCCTACGAGCAGTACTTC,CASSLVASYEQYF
-,-,TRBJ1-5,TRBV10-1,TGCGCCAGCAGTGATATTCAGTCATATCAGCCCCAGCATTTT,CASSDIQSYQPQHF
few,-,TRBJ1-4,TRBV5-4,TGTGCCAGCAGCGGAACAGGTTCCCCAAATGAAAAACTGTTTTTT,CASSGTGSPNEKLFF
once,TRBD2,TRBJ2-5,TRBV7-3,TGTGCCAGCGGGAGGGAGGGTCGGGCTGAGACCCAGTACTTC,CASGREGRAETQYF
-,-,TRBJ1-4,TRBV29-1,TGCAGCGTTGCGAACAGGGATAGCGAAAAACTGTTTTTT,CSVANRDSEKLFF
-,TRBD1,TRBJ1-5,TRBV29-1,TGCAGCGTGGGGACAGCTAATCAGCCCCAGCATTTT,CSVGTANQPQHF
-,-,TRBJ1-2,TRBV9,TGTGCCAGCAGCTCCCCAGGGGCTAACTATGGCTACACCTTC,CASSSPGANYGYTF
-,TRBD1,TRBJ1-4,TRBV5-5,TGTGCCAGCAGCTCCCAAGGACAGGGAGGTATAAAAAGTGAAAAACTGTTTTTT,CASSSQGQGGIKSEKLFF
-,-,TRBJ1-6,TRBV30,TGTGCCTCGACCCAAGACGGGGGGAGGAATTCACCCCTCCACTTT,CASTQDGGRNSPLHF
-,-,TRBJ2-1,TRBV28,TGTGCCAGCAGTCCACTAGTCAGCTACAATGAGCAGTTCTTC,CASSPLVSYNEQFF
-,-,TRBJ1-5,TRBV6-5,TGTGCCAGCAGCCCGAGGGGCAATCAGCCCCAGCATTTT,CASSPRGNQPQHF
-,-,TRBJ1-3,TRBV11-2,TGTGCCAGCAGCCCCGGACAACCTGGAAACACCATATATTTT,CASSPGQPGNTIYF
-,-,TRBJ2-2,TRBV5-1,TGCGCCAGCAGCCGGAAGGGGTCGGACACCGGGGAGCTGTTTTTT,CASSRKGSDTGELFF
-,TRBD1,TRBJ1-6,TRBV30,TGTGCCTGGATCCAACCGGGACAGGTGATCTCTTCACCCCTCCACTTT,CAWIQPGQVISSPLHF
-,-,TRBJ2-2,TRBV7-9,TGTGCCAGCAGCCCAGGGATAGAAACCGGGGAGCTGTTTTTT,CASSPGIETGELFF
-,-,TRBJ1-3,TRBV7-2,TGTGCCAGCAGCTTAACAGGGAGTGGAAACACCATATATTTT,CASSLTGSGNTIYF
-,-,TRBJ2-3,TRBV2,TGTGCGTGGGGGGATGCTTCCACAGATACGCAGTATTTT,CAWGDASTDTQYF
-,-,TRBJ1-5,TRBV6-2/TRBV6-3,TGTGCCAGCAGTTACGACAGGTATCAGCCCCAGCATTTT,CASSYDRYQPQHF
-,-,TRBJ1-1,TRBV9,TGTGCCAGCAGCGTAGAGGGACTCATGAACACTGAAGCTTTCTTT,CASSVEGLMNTEAFF
-,-,TRBJ1-6,TRBV2,TGTGCCAGCAGCTTAAGATCCCAGGTCTCCTATAATTCACCCCTCCACTTT,CASSLRSQVSYNSPLHF
-,TRBD1,TRBJ2-5,TRBV7-8,TGTGCCAGCAGCGCCCCATACAGGGGCCAAGAGACCCAGTACTTC,CASSAPYRGQETQYF
few,TRBD2,TRBJ2-7,TRBV11-2,TGTGCCAGCAGCTCGGGACTAGCGGCTACCTACGAGCAGTACTTC,CASSSGLAATYEQYF
-,-,TRBJ1-6,TRBV6-2/TRBV6-3,TGTGCCAGCAGTGAGGCCCAGCGGGCCCTCCACTTT,CASSEAQRALHF
-,-,TRBJ1-3,TRBV4-2,TGTGCCAGCAGCCCACACCAGGGAAACACCATATATTTT,CASSPHQGNTIYF
-,TRBD1,TRBJ1-4,TRBV6-6,TGTGCCAGCAGTCCCGCTGGACAGGAGGGAAATGAAAAACTGTTTTTT,CASSPAGQEGNEKLFF
-,-,TRBJ1-6,TRBV11-2,TGTGCCAGCAGCTTCGCAGGACAGAATAATTCACCCCTCCACTTT,CASSFAGQNNSPLHF
-,-,TRBJ1-2,TRBV29-1,TGCAGCGTCAACGGGGACATGACTAACTATGGCTACACCTTC,CSVNGDMTNYGYTF
-,TRBD2,TRBJ2-3,TRBV24-1,TGTGCCACCAGTGCCCCTAGCGGGGGCCGCACAGATACGCAGTATTTT,CATSAPSGGRTDTQYF